This T cell receptor beta chain was identified during a study of Graves' ophthalmopathy and Graves' hyperthyroidism. Findings and caveats of the study: Blood shared most expanded thyroid clonotypes above 0.001 frequency. Between ophthalmopathy and stable hyperthyroidism, a 13-signature model drew a separation with roughly 88% sensitivity and about 81% specificity. Both an approximately 69% sensitivity and an approximately 77% specificity characterized the model's predictions of ophthalmopathy progression.

Where ophthalmopathy was present, donors had moderate-to-severe activity, CAS ≥3, NOSPECS ≥4 and duration under 3 months. The CDR3 has 15 amino acids. V dropped 4 bases and J dropped 5 bases, with 17 bases sitting between them. Germline CDR1 and CDR2: MNHNS and SASEGT. Researchers took RNA transcripts and amplified TCR beta CDR3 regions from them. Second-round multiplex PCR came after a first-round RT-PCR that employed HTBI primers. TCRdb reprocessed the multiplex PCR reads with MiXCR, giving one entry per CDR3 protein. The sample comprises approximately 210,000 distinct CDR3 sequences, roughly a fifth of which are singletons, and more than 35% rests with the top ten. This clonotype was seen repeatedly, ten times or more. Its antigen is still unknown.

Sequencing was carried out using peripheral blood. This receptor was obtained from a woman aged 50 to 65 with Graves' ophthalmopathy. The chain carries TRBV6-1 and TRBJ2-5; D perhaps matches TRBD2 (5 bases). As DNA, the CDR3 is TGTGCCAGCAGTGCCGCCGGGATGGCCCGGGAGACCCAGTACTTC. This translates into CASSAAGMARETQYF.